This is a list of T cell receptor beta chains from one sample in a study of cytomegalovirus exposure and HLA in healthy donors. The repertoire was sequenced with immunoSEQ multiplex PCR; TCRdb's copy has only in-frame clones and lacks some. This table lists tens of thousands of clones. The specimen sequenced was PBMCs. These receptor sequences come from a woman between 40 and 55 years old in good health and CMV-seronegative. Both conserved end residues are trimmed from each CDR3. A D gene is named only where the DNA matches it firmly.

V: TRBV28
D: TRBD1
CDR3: ASSVGQGGYEQY

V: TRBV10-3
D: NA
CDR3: AIRGDGYT

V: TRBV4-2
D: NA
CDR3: ASSQGAGLTYNEQF

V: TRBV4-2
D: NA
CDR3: ASSQDGLAGYNEQF

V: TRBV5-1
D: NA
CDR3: ASSLVLTASDKAF

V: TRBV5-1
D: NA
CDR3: ASSPRVGATGTEAF

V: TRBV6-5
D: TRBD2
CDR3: ASSYSREEGYEQY

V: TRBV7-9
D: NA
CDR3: ASSYREPYEQY

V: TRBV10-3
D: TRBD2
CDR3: AISGLLAGADNEQF

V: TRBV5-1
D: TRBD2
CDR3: ASRDSGRALQETQY